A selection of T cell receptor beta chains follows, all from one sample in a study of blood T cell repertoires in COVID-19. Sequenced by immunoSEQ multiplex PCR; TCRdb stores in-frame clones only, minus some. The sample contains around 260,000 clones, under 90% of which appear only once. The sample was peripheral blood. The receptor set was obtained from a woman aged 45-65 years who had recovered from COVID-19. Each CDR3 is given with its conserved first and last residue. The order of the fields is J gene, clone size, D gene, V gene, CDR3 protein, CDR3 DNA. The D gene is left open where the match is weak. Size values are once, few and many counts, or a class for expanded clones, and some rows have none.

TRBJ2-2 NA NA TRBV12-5 CASGLLNTGELFF TGTGCTAGTGGTTTGCTGAACACCGGGGAGCTGTTTTTT
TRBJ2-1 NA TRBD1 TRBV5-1 CASSTTGTGVYNEQFF TGCGCCAGCAGCACAACCGGGACAGGGGTCTACAATGAGCAGTTCTTC
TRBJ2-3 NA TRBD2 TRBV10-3 CAISPSGVWDTQYF TGTGCCATCAGCCCTAGCGGGGTCTGGGATACGCAGTATTTT
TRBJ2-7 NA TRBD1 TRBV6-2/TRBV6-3 CASSPDRGSDEQYF TGTGCCAGCAGCCCCGACAGGGGATCCGACGAGCAGTACTTC
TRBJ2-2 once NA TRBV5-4 CASSLGPGELFF TGTGCCAGCAGCTTGGGGCCCGGGGAGCTGTTTTTT
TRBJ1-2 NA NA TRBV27 CASSFSGRTGSGYTF TGTGCCAGCAGTTTTTCTGGACGGACCGGGAGTGGCTACACCTTC
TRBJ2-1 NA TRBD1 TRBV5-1 CASSPDRGADNEQFF TGCGCCAGCAGCCCTGACAGGGGTGCGGACAATGAGCAGTTCTTC
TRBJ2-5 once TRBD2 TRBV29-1 CSVEGSGRGETQYF TGCAGCGTTGAAGGTAGCGGGAGGGGTGAGACCCAGTACTTC
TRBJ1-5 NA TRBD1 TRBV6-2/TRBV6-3 CASSYTQGQGWDQPQHF TGTGCCAGCAGTTACACCCAAGGACAGGGGTGGGATCAGCCCCAGCATTTT
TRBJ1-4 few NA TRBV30 CAWSVRQVNEKLFF TGTGCCTGGAGTGTAAGGCAGGTTAATGAAAAACTGTTTTTT
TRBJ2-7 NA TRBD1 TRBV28 CASNPGGGSWEQYF TGTGCCAGCAATCCAGGGGGTGGGAGTTGGGAGCAGTACTTC
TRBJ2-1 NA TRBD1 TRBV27 CASSLSGTGERTYNEQFF TGTGCCAGCAGTTTATCGGGAACAGGGGAACGTACGTACAATGAGCAGTTCTTC
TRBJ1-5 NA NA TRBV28 CASCRGQLNQPQHF TGTGCCAGCTGCCGTGGACAGCTCAATCAGCCCCAGCATTTT
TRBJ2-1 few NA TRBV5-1 CASSLGDSGELSSYNEQFF TGCGCCAGCAGCTTGGGGGATTCAGGGGAGCTAAGCTCCTACAATGAGCAGTTCTTC
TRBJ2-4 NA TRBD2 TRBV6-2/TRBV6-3 CASSRTSIGNIQYF TGTGCCAGCAGCCGGACTAGCATAGGAAACATTCAGTACTTC
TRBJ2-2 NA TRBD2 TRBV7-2 CASSLVFGLVSGELFF TGTGCCAGCAGCTTAGTTTTCGGACTAGTCAGCGGGGAGCTGTTTTTT
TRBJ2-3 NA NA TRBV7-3 CASSSYVTDTQYF TGTGCCAGCAGCTCCTACGTCACAGATACGCAGTATTTT
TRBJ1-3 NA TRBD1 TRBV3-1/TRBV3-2 CASSSDRAAGNTIYF TGTGCCAGCAGCTCGGACAGGGCGGCGGGAAACACCATATATTTT
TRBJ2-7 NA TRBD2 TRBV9 CASSAPPGGYSYEQYF TGTGCCAGCAGCGCCCCTCCGGGAGGATATTCCTACGAGCAGTACTTC
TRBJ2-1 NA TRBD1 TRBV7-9 CASPGQRYNEQFF TGTGCCAGCCCGGGACAGCGCTACAATGAGCAGTTCTTC
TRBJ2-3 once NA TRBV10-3 CATQRGWRPGDTQYF TGTGCCACTCAGAGAGGATGGCGTCCGGGGGATACGCAGTATTTT
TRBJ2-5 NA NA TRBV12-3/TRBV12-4 CASSFRDQETQYF TGTGCCAGCAGTTTTAGAGATCAAGAGACCCAGTACTTC
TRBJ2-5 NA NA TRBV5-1 CASSVGGEPGTQYF TGCGCCAGCAGCGTAGGGGGGGAGCCGGGGACCCAGTACTTC
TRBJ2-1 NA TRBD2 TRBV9 CASTRTSGGYNEQFF TGTGCCAGCACCCGGACTAGCGGGGGTTACAATGAGCAGTTCTTC
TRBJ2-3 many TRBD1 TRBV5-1 CASSLGQGYADTQYF TGCGCCAGCAGCTTGGGACAGGGGTACGCAGATACGCAGTATTTT
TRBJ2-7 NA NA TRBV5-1 CASHVGGSYEQYF TGCGCCAGCCACGTCGGGGGCTCCTACGAGCAGTACTTC